The 28 T cell receptor beta chains below come from one sample, sequenced in a study of blood T cells in healthy people across ages. Primers used in a second PCR of about 7 to 11 cycles were a sample-barcoded 5' primer and a J-beta primer mix. Each CDR3 protein gets one entry after TCRdb re-called the 5' RACE reads with MiXCR. The data hold 1.2 million to 1.5 million distinct CDR3 sequences, with approximately 40% observed a single time. Sequenced sample: blood. These receptors were obtained from a woman younger than 30 in good health.

The V and J genes are TRBV20-1 and TRBJ2-1, with D perhaps given as TRBD1 or TRBD2 (5 bases each). Germline V gives CDR1 DFQATT, CDR2 SNEGSKA (reference sequence). Trimming cost V 0 bases and J 9 bases, with 18 bases left between them. This CDR3 comprises 15 residues. The CDR3 coding sequence is TGCAGTGCTAGAGACGGCCGGGACGCCCGTAGTGAGCAGTTCTTC. Translation gives CSARDGRDARSEQFF.

The CDR3 DNA reads TGCAGTGCTACAAGACCCGGACTAGCGGGGGGGGAGACCCAGTACTTC. Protein: CSATRPGLAGGETQYF. The genes are TRBV20-1 and TRBJ2-5, with 15 bases that match TRBD2. CDR1 is DFQATT and CDR2 is SNEGSKA in the germline V gene (reference sequence). Trimming removed 4 bases from V and 5 bases from J; junction bases left unmatched: 8. The CDR3 runs to 16 residues.

This clonotype was seen only a few times. V and J are TRBV20-1 and TRBJ2-1; the match to TRBD2 covers 12 bases. V dropped 1 base and J dropped 5; count of bases not matched to a gene: 12. The CDR3 consists of 18 residues. In germline, CDR1 is DFQATT, CDR2 SNEGSKA (reference sequence). The CDR3 here is CSARGGLAGGPRHNEQFF. For the CDR3, the DNA is TGCAGTGCTAGAGGGGGGCTAGCGGGAGGGCCGAGGCACAATGAGCAGTTCTTC.

The V call is TRBV7-8, the J call TRBJ1-2; D gene uncertain. Germline V lookup: CDR1 SGHVS, CDR2 FQNEAQ. V was shortened by 5 bases and J by 5 bases, with 21 bases between the two germline ends. The CDR3 covers 16 residues. The CDR3 nucleotides are TGTGCCAGCAGCGATGATTTGAAAGGGCGGGAATATGGCTACACCTTC. This gives the protein CASSDDLKGREYGYTF.

The chain carries TRBV30 and TRBJ1-3; 8 bases map to TRBD1. Germline CDR1 reads GTSNPN; CDR2 reads SVGIG (reference sequence). The CDR3 has 14 residues. Trimming cost V 3 bases and J 4 bases; bases outside gene matches: 5. The CDR3 region has the DNA TGTGCCTGGAGCAGACAGGGGACCGGAAACACCATATATTTT. Protein product: CAWSRQGTGNTIYF.

This clonotype occurred many times. The rearrangement joins TRBV12-3 or TRBV12-4 to TRBJ2-1; the match to TRBD2 covers 8 bases. The trim removed 6 bases at V and 0 bases at J, leaving 7 bases unmatched. This CDR3 is 16 amino acids long. The CDR3 nucleotides are TGTGCCAGCAGACCTAAGCGGGGGAGCTCCTACAATGAGCAGTTCTTC. Encoded protein: CASRPKRGSSYNEQFF.

The chain couples TRBV20-1 to TRBJ2-1, with a weak D call TRBD2 (5 bases). The CDR3 length is 15 residues. V was trimmed by 6 bases and J by 6 bases, leaving 21 bases between them. Germline values: CDR1 DFQATT, CDR2 SNEGSKA (reference sequence). The CDR3 protein is CSARRSGREINEQFF. The CDR3 region has the DNA TGCAGTGCCCGTCGTTCGGGCCGGGAAATCAATGAGCAGTTCTTC.

In the case of this clonotype: At one end, the junction sequence differs from germline, possibly due to a read error. The chain couples TRBV15 to TRBJ1-2; 7 bases match TRBD1. The CDR3 is made up of 17 amino acids. Germline CDR1 LNHNV, CDR2 YYDKDF (reference sequence). CDR3 sequence: CAASRGSAGGGLRGYTF. CDR3 nucleotides: TGTGCCGCCAGCAGAGGGTCGGCAGGGGGTGGACTTAGAGGCTACACCTTC.

The chain joins TRBV28 to TRBJ2-1; 11 positions match TRBD2. Matching the DNA end better, TRBJ2-7 makes the J call doubtful. The CDR3 totals 17 residues. In germline, CDR1 is MDHEN, CDR2 SYDVKM. The CDR3: CASSFIVAGGKGNEQYF. CDR3 coding DNA: TGTGCCAGCAGTTTCATAGTAGCGGGGGGGAAAGGGAATGAGCAGTACTTC.

Turning to this clonotype: A junction boundary mismatches the germline segment, possibly from a read error. J is TRBJ1-1 and V is TRBV7-2, with 7 nucleotides matching TRBD1. This CDR3 has 15 residues. Per the germline V gene, CDR1 is SGHTA and CDR2 is FQGNSA. The CDR3: CANSFEGQQNTEAFF. In DNA, the CDR3 is TGTGCCAACAGCTTTGAGGGACAGCAGAACACTGAAGCTTTCTTT.

The chain employs TRBV30 and TRBJ2-5, with 9 bases lining up with TRBD2. The CDR3 is 13 residues long. V lost 4 bases to trimming and J lost 2 bases; unmatched junction nucleotides: 2. Germline CDR1 GTSNPN, CDR2 SVGIG (reference sequence). CDR3 in DNA: TGTGCCTGGACTAGCGGGGATCAAGAGACCCAGTACTTC. Translation: CAWTSGDQETQYF.

This clonotype was detected ten times or more. The rearrangement joins TRBV12-3 or TRBV12-4 to TRBJ2-3, with D unresolved. V was cut by 7 bases and J by 3 bases, with 5 bases left in between. This CDR3 comprises 11 residues. CDR3 nucleotides: TGTGCCAGCACCGTGACAGATACGCAGTATTTT. It codes for CASTVTDTQYF.

V is TRBV29-1 and J is TRBJ2-1, with 8 bases identical to TRBD2. V was pared by 1 base and J by 2 bases, with 7 bases of the junction left unmatched. The CDR3 has 16 residues. The germline CDR1 and CDR2 sequences are SQVTM and ANQGSEA. The CDR3 sequence: CSVEGIAGRTYNEQFF. Here the CDR3 DNA reads TGCAGCGTTGAAGGTATAGCGGGGCGTACCTACAATGAGCAGTTCTTC.

The chain joins TRBV10-2 to TRBJ2-7; D is possibly TRBD1 or TRBD2 (5 bases each). CDR1 and CDR2 from the germline V gene are WSHSY and SAAADI. The ends were cut back, 8 bases at V and 1 base at J, with 12 bases in the middle. This CDR3 has 13 amino acids. The CDR3 protein is CASLGEPSYEQYF. The CDR3 region has the DNA TGCGCCAGCCTGGGGGAACCGTCCTACGAGCAGTACTTC.

This chain joins TRBV20-1 and TRBJ1-2; 8 nucleotides align to TRBD1. CDR1 is DFQATT and CDR2 is SNEGSKA in the germline V gene (reference sequence). Trimming removed 5 bases from V and 8 bases from J; junction bases left unmatched: 10. The CDR3 totals 13 residues. For the CDR3, the DNA is TGCAGTGCTCTCGGGCAGGGGGCGGGGGGCTACACCTTC. Protein product: CSALGQGAGGYTF.

In this sample, this clonotype turned up many times. The chain links TRBV9 to TRBJ1-1; 9 bases fit TRBD1. This CDR3 has 14 amino acids. Trimming at V came to 5 bases and at J to 1 base, leaving 3 bases not matched to a gene. The germline V gene encodes CDR1 SGDLS and CDR2 YYNGEE. DNA of the CDR3: TGTGCCAGCAGTGCGGGACAGGGGAACACTGAAGCTTTCTTT. Amino acid sequence: CASSAGQGNTEAFF. The full variable domain, with the rest looked up from reference TRBV9 and TRBJ1-1, is DSGVTQTPKHLITATGQRVTLRCSPRSGDLSVYWYQQSLDQGLQFLIQYYNGEERAKGNILERFSAQQFPDLHSELNLSSLELGDSALYFCASSAGQGNTEAFFGQGTRLTVV.

CDR3 amino acids: CSVEGEGQGANYEQYF. Here the CDR3 DNA reads TGCAGCGTTGAAGGAGAGGGACAGGGGGCGAACTACGAGCAGTACTTC. J is TRBJ2-7 and V is TRBV29-1; 12 nucleotides match TRBD1. CDR3 length equals 16 residues. The V gene end was trimmed by 1 base and the J gene end by 3 bases; junction bases not matched to a gene: 7. Germline values: CDR1 SQVTM, CDR2 ANQGSEA.

The chain has TRBV4-1 and TRBJ2-1, with D unclear. Trimming left V 3 bases short and J 6 bases short, with 15 bases between. The CDR3 runs 15 residues. Germline V gives CDR1 MGHRA, CDR2 YSYEKL. Here the CDR3 DNA reads TGCGCCAGCAGCCAGATCGGTCGAAGTGGCAATGAGCAGTTCTTC. Protein: CASSQIGRSGNEQFF.

This clonotype has a handful of counts. The gene calls are TRBV6-2 or TRBV6-3 and TRBJ1-6; 7 positions agree with TRBD1. After removal of 5 bases from V and 10 bases from J, the junction contained 14 bases not matched to a gene. Germline V gene data show CDR1 as MNHEY and CDR2 as SVGEGT. CDR3 length equals 16 residues. The CDR3, as DNA: TGTGCCAGCAGTCAGCCCACACAGGGGCGGGTGTCACCCCTCCACTTT. This gives the protein CASSQPTQGRVSPLHF.

As to this clonotype: A read error may produce the germline difference seen at one junction end. J is TRBJ2-7 and V is TRBV6-5; D possibly uses TRBD1 or TRBD2 (5 bases each). Germline V gives CDR1 MNHEY, CDR2 SVGAGI. CDR3 length: 16 residues. The CDR3 reads CASSYSAQRGSYEQYF. CDR3 DNA sequence: TGTGCCAGTAGTTACTCTGCCCAGAGGGGATCCTACGAGCAGTACTTC.

This clonotype was detected a few times. The V gene is TRBV15, the J gene TRBJ2-1; 7 nucleotides line up with TRBD2. V shed 0 bases and J 9 bases; nucleotides not matched to a gene: 2. Germline V gene sequence: CDR1 LNHNV, CDR2 YYDKDF (reference sequence). CDR3 length: 13 amino acids. DNA for the CDR3: TGTGCCACCAGCAGAGATTCGGGAGGTGAGCAGTTCTTC. Protein sequence: CATSRDSGGEQFF.

This clonotype came up a few times. Here the CDR3 reads CAITAGTSGRTGYNEQFF. CDR3 coding DNA: TGTGCCATCACTGCCGGGACTAGCGGGAGGACGGGGTACAATGAGCAGTTCTTC. The chain carries TRBV10-3 and TRBJ2-1; 15 bases are shared with TRBD2. Losses at the gene ends were 7 bases for V and 4 bases for J; bases not matched to a gene: 11. From germline, CDR1 is ENHRY and CDR2 SYGVKD. The CDR3 totals 18 residues.

Only a few counts were recorded for this clonotype. The chain combines TRBV2 with TRBJ1-2; D is perhaps TRBD1 (6 bases). CDR3 size: 16 residues. Trimming stripped 3 bases from V and 4 bases from J, with 18 bases between. Looked up from germline, CDR1 is SNHLY and CDR2 is FYNNEI. The CDR3 reads CASSDMGAASTYGYTF. CDR3 nucleotides: TGTGCCAGCAGTGATATGGGGGCCGCTAGCACCTATGGCTACACCTTC.

The sample holds one count of this clonotype. This rearrangement joins TRBV5-5 to TRBJ2-5, with 9 bases identical to TRBD2. V lost 0 bases and J lost 1; bases outside the gene matches: 4. The CDR3 has 16 residues. Germline CDR1 and CDR2: SGHKS and YYEKEE (reference sequence). The CDR3 sequence is CASSLVSAGGQETQYF. The DNA of the CDR3 is TGTGCCAGCAGCTTGGTGTCAGCGGGGGGCCAAGAGACCCAGTACTTC.

V usage is TRBV15 and J usage is TRBJ2-3; TRBD1 matches 8 bases. The CDR3 length is 16 residues. The V segment lost 3 bases and the J segment 3 bases; nucleotides outside the gene matches: 8. Germline CDR1 LNHNV, CDR2 YYDKDF (reference sequence). The CDR3, as DNA: TGTGCCACCAGCAGGGAGGGCCAGGGGGCAACAGATACGCAGTATTTT. It is translated as CATSREGQGATDTQYF.

The chain uses TRBV28 and TRBJ2-5, with 8 nucleotides matching TRBD2. Losses at the gene ends were 3 bases for V and 5 bases for J; bases not matched to a gene: 11. The germline gives CDR1 MDHEN, CDR2 SYDVKM. This CDR3 comprises 16 residues. DNA of the CDR3: TGTGCCAGCAGTTTCGGGCGGGAGGTCCCCCGGGAGACCCAGTACTTC. Its translation is CASSFGREVPRETQYF.

The chain links TRBV7-2 to TRBJ2-5, with 10 positions matching TRBD2. CDR3 size: 16 residues. V was clipped by 1 base and J by 4 bases; unmatched bases: 6. Germline lookup yields CDR1 SGHTA and CDR2 FQGNSA. CDR3: CASSLGPSGSGETQYF. CDR3 nucleotides: TGTGCCAGCAGCTTAGGACCTAGCGGGAGTGGAGAGACCCAGTACTTC.

This clonotype was observed a handful of times. The chain has TRBV5-1 and TRBJ1-2, with 9 bases that match TRBD1. The germline V gene encodes CDR1 SGHRS and CDR2 YFSETQ. The trim removed 3 bases at V and 4 bases at J, leaving 4 bases unmatched. The CDR3 is 14 residues long. CDR3 in DNA: TGCGCCAGCAGCTCGACAGGGGGGCTCTATGGCTACACCTTC. Translated: CASSSTGGLYGYTF.